This T cell receptor (beta chain) is drawn from a study of shared clonotypes between healthy human individuals. As for the study in general: For every donor, three CD4 naive, three CD4 memory, two CD8 naive and one CD8 memory plates were used.

Whole-study findings and limits: Sorted-subset sequencing, rarefaction showed, was incomplete despite large depth. Naive CD4 clonotype sharing across several donors was around 5%.

The CDR3 contains 13 residues. The germline gives CDR1 GTSNPN, CDR2 SVGIG (reference sequence). The V end was cut by 5 bases, the J end by 2 bases, with 13 bases between. With regard to this clone: The target antigen is unknown.

TCRdb's table, derived via immunoSEQ multiplex PCR, lists solely in-frame clones and lacks some. The table includes a few hundred thousand clones, just under 97% detected once. The naive CD8 fraction comprised CD45RO-negative cells positively selected for CCR7 and excluded terminally differentiated effector memory CD45RA+ cells. There were only Caucasian adults among the donors, and all lived in Nashville, Tennessee. The V gene is TRBV30, the J gene TRBJ2-7; tentative D call: TRBD2 (5 bases). The sequencing sample was made of naive CD8+ T cells sorted from blood. The TCR comes from a woman aged 25-40 years in good health. Here the CDR3 DNA reads TGTGCCTGGGCGGAGGCCAGGCCCTACGAGCAGTACTTC. Translated, it gives CAWAEARPYEQYF.